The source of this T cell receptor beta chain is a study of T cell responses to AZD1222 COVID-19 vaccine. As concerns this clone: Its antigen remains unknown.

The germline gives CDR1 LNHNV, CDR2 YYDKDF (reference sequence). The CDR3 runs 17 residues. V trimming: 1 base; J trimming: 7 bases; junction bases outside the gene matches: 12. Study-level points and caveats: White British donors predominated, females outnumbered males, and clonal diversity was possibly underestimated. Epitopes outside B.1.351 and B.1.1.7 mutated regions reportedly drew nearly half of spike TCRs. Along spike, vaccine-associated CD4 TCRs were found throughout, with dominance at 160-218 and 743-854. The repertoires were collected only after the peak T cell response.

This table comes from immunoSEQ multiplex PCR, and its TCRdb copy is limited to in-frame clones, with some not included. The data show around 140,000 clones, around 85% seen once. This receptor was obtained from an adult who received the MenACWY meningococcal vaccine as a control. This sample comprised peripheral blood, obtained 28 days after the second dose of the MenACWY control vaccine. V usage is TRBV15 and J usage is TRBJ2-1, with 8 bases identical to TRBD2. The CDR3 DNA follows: TGTGCCACCAGCAGAGCAACGGGACTAGGATCTGATAATGAGCAGTTCTTC. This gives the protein CATSRATGLGSDNEQFF.